This T cell receptor beta chain was obtained from a study of tumor-infiltrating lymphocytes in localized non-small cell lung cancer. Study details: Each patient gave resected tumor and non-adjacent uninvolved lung tissue. Overall study results and limits: TCR sequencing covered a subset of patients with enough tissue.

CDR3 size: 14 residues. Germline-derived CDR1 and CDR2 are ENHRY and SYGVKD. Trimming took 3 bases from V and 0 from J, leaving 9 bases between them. For this clone: The antigen is unknown.

Some clones are missing from TCRdb's copy, which holds only in-frame ones; the method was immunoSEQ multiplex PCR. The table shows around 16,000 clones, with roughly two thirds occurring only once. The origin of this receptor is a human donor with non-small cell lung cancer. The J gene is TRBJ2-7, the V gene TRBV10-3, with D unresolved. Sequencing was carried out using lung tumor tissue. CDR3 sequence (DNA): TGTGCCATCAGTGAAGCCCTAATCTCCTACGAGCAGTACTTC. Protein product: CAISEALISYEQYF.